These T cell receptor beta chains were read from a single sample in a study of T cell responses to AZD1222 COVID-19 vaccine. Generated by immunoSEQ multiplex PCR, the TCRdb table keeps only in-frame clones and is missing some. Among around 270,000 clones listed, around 92% were seen once. The sample was peripheral blood, taken 28 days after the second AZD1222 dose. The receptor set was obtained from an adult who received the AZD1222 COVID-19 vaccine. Each CDR3 is given with its conserved first and last residue. D genes are given only for firm matches. Size is stated for part of the rows, as once, few or many counts, or as a class when the clone is expanded.

d_call j_call v_call clone_size cdr3_aa cdr3_nt
TRBD2 TRBJ2-2 TRBV7-2 - CASSLAGGPLGGELFF TGTGCCAGCAGCTTAGCGGGAGGGCCGCTTGGCGGGGAGCTGTTTTTT
TRBD2 TRBJ2-1 TRBV19 - CASRIAGGNEQFF TGTGCCAGTAGAATAGCGGGAGGCAATGAGCAGTTCTTC
- TRBJ1-5 TRBV4-2 once CASSQDVGTYQPQHF TGTGCCAGCAGCCAAGATGTGGGGACCTATCAGCCCCAGCATTTT
- TRBJ2-1 TRBV19 - CASSKSTRPFNNEQFF TGTGCCAGTAGTAAATCTACTAGACCCTTTAACAATGAGCAGTTCTTC
- TRBJ1-2 TRBV28 once CASSPPASGYTF TGTGCCAGCAGCCCCCCCGCAAGTGGCTACACCTTC
- TRBJ2-2 TRBV5-1 - CASRGSGGPNTGELFF TGCGCCAGCAGGGGATCGGGGGGCCCCAACACCGGGGAGCTGTTTTTT
- TRBJ1-2 TRBV7-2 - CASSTVEFVGYTF TGTGCCAGCAGCACGGTAGAATTTGTGGGCTACACCTTC
- TRBJ1-2 TRBV15 - CATSRGQLSGGYTF TGTGCCACCAGCAGAGGACAGCTATCGGGAGGCTACACCTTC
- TRBJ1-3 TRBV5-1 - CASSLMTGSRNTIYF TGCGCCAGCAGCTTGATGACAGGCTCCAGAAACACCATATATTTT
TRBD1 TRBJ1-1 TRBV28 - CASRRGTGVNEAFF TGTGCCAGCAGAAGGGGGACAGGGGTGAATGAAGCTTTCTTT
- TRBJ2-7 TRBV6-2/TRBV6-3 - CASSPIGQQGYEQYF TGTGCCAGCAGTCCAATCGGACAGCAGGGGTACGAGCAGTACTTC
- TRBJ2-2 TRBV15 - CATSAGGLNTGELFF TGTGCCACCAGCGCCGGGGGTTTGAACACCGGGGAGCTGTTTTTT
TRBD2 TRBJ2-2 TRBV5-4 - CASSNGLAGSNTGELFF TGTGCCAGCAGCAACGGACTAGCGGGTTCGAACACCGGGGAGCTGTTTTTT
TRBD1 TRBJ1-5 TRBV5-4 once CASSAGTGDQPQHF TGTGCCAGCAGTGCCGGGACAGGGGATCAGCCCCAGCATTTT
- TRBJ2-1 TRBV18 - CASSPSTAGSSGEQFF TGTGCCAGCTCACCCTCCACGGCAGGGTCTAGTGGTGAGCAGTTCTTC
- TRBJ2-5 TRBV5-5 - CASSLGNALPVPAKTQYF TGTGCCAGCAGCTTGGGTAATGCCCTCCCAGTCCCCGCAAAGACCCAGTACTTC
- TRBJ1-2 TRBV12-3/TRBV12-4 once CASSRGTLGGYTF TGTGCCAGCAGCCGAGGGACCCTCGGAGGCTACACCTTC
TRBD2 TRBJ2-1 TRBV6-5 - CASSYLRGDNEQFF TGTGCCAGCAGTTACTTGCGGGGGGACAATGAGCAGTTCTTC
TRBD1 TRBJ2-7 TRBV9 - CASSPNLGQGDSYEQYF TGTGCCAGCAGCCCGAACCTGGGACAGGGTGACAGCTACGAGCAGTACTTC
TRBD1 TRBJ2-7 TRBV20-1 - CSAGFGTGDF TGCAGTGCTGGCTTCGGGACAGGGGACTTC
- TRBJ1-1 TRBV28 - CASSPADWNTEAFF TGTGCCAGCAGTCCCGCGGACTGGAACACTGAAGCTTTCTTT
TRBD1 TRBJ2-7 TRBV6-5 few CASSSGGTGIFYEQYF TGTGCCAGCAGTTCGGGCGGGACAGGGATCTTCTACGAGCAGTACTTC
- TRBJ2-1 TRBV27 - CASSLTSSYNEQFF TGTGCCAGCAGTTTAACGAGCTCCTACAATGAGCAGTTCTTC
TRBD1 TRBJ2-1 TRBV5-1 - CASSGTASSYNEQFF TGCGCCAGCAGCGGGACAGCGAGCTCCTACAATGAGCAGTTCTTC
- TRBJ1-1 TRBV5-1 - CASSLDLGVGTEAFF TGCGCCAGCAGCTTGGATTTGGGGGTGGGCACTGAAGCTTTCTTT
- TRBJ1-2 TRBV5-1 - CASSGFQESYGYTF TGCGCCAGCAGCGGTTTTCAGGAAAGCTATGGCTACACCTTC
TRBD1 TRBJ2-1 TRBV2 - CARGDRIYNEQFF TGTGCCAGGGGGGACAGGATCTACAATGAGCAGTTCTTC
TRBD1 TRBJ1-5 TRBV2 - CASSGTGGDQPQHF TGTGCCAGCAGTGGGACAGGGGGCGATCAGCCCCAGCATTTT
- TRBJ2-3 TRBV7-2 once CASSLANTDTQYF TGTGCCAGCAGCTTGGCTAACACAGATACGCAGTATTTT
- TRBJ2-5 TRBV5-1 - CASSLRFGEMKTQYF TGCGCCAGCAGCTTGAGGTTCGGGGAAATGAAGACCCAGTACTTC
- TRBJ1-4 TRBV3-1/TRBV3-2 - CASRPAGRGRFEKLFF TGTGCCAGCAGACCAGCGGGGAGGGGGAGGTTTGAAAAACTGTTTTTT
- TRBJ2-3 TRBV24-1 - CATSDSRGAGDTQYF TGTGCCACCAGTGATTCCAGGGGAGCGGGAGATACGCAGTATTTT
- TRBJ1-4 TRBV19 - CASADRQLHNEKLFF TGTGCCAGTGCTGACCGCCAACTCCATAATGAAAAACTGTTTTTT
- TRBJ2-2 TRBV19 - CASSIEQNTGELFF TGTGCCAGTAGTATAGAACAGAACACCGGGGAGCTGTTTTTT
TRBD1 TRBJ1-4 TRBV19 - CASSLRDRDLGEKLFF TGTGCCAGTAGTCTCCGGGACAGGGATCTAGGTGAAAAACTGTTTTTT
- TRBJ2-7 TRBV29-1 - CSVEDLRLIYEQYF TGCAGCGTTGAAGATCTCCGCCTGATATACGAGCAGTACTTC
- TRBJ1-6 TRBV2 - CASSSMLGVNSPLHF TGTGCCAGCTCGTCAATGTTGGGGGTTAATTCACCCCTCCACTTT
TRBD1 TRBJ2-1 TRBV27 - CASSSSSFRGKNNEQFF TGTGCCAGCAGTTCCTCCTCCTTCAGGGGGAAAAACAATGAGCAGTTCTTC
- TRBJ2-1 TRBV3-1/TRBV3-2 - CASSQGGGAYNEQFF TGTGCCAGCAGCCAAGGAGGGGGTGCCTACAATGAGCAGTTCTTC
- TRBJ1-3 TRBV19 - CAESSGNTIYF TGTGCGGAAAGCTCTGGAAACACCATATATTTT
- TRBJ2-2 TRBV19 - CASSIQPLNTGELFF TGTGCCAGTAGTATACAACCCTTGAACACCGGGGAGCTGTTTTTT
- TRBJ2-1 TRBV2 few CAGGGVTYNEQFF TGTGCCGGGGGTGGGGTAACCTACAATGAGCAGTTCTTC
TRBD1 TRBJ2-3 TRBV2 - CASSPAAGQGTDTQYF TGTGCCAGCAGCCCCGCTGCTGGACAGGGCACAGATACGCAGTATTTT
- TRBJ1-1 TRBV5-1 - CASSLGLGLDTEAFF TGCGCCAGCAGCTTGGGACTGGGGTTGGACACTGAAGCTTTCTTT